This is a list of T cell receptor beta chains from one sample in a study of blood T cell repertoires in COVID-19. Clones were sequenced by immunoSEQ multiplex PCR, and TCRdb holds only the in-frame ones, with some missing. The data contain around 280,000 clones, about nine tenths of them singletons. The sample was peripheral blood. These receptors were obtained from a woman aged 25-40 years with COVID-19, enrolled during active disease. The CDR3 runs from the conserved cysteine through the conserved F or W. The order of the fields is V gene, J gene, CDR3 protein.

V gene: TRBV19; J gene: TRBJ2-1; CDR3 protein: CASSFLQGDSYNEQFF
V gene: TRBV6-4; J gene: TRBJ2-2; CDR3 protein: CASRTDPSTGELFF
V gene: TRBV7-2; J gene: TRBJ1-1; CDR3 protein: CASSLYLEAFF
V gene: TRBV2; J gene: TRBJ1-1; CDR3 protein: CASRGGQGADTEAFF
V gene: TRBV28; J gene: TRBJ2-2; CDR3 protein: CASSLEAENTGELFF
V gene: TRBV11-3; J gene: TRBJ2-1; CDR3 protein: CASSLTSGSYEQFF
V gene: TRBV7-9; J gene: TRBJ2-7; CDR3 protein: CASSLGSGGTYEQYF
V gene: TRBV6-4; J gene: TRBJ2-2; CDR3 protein: CASSAQDGSGELFF
V gene: TRBV7-2; J gene: TRBJ2-5; CDR3 protein: CASSRAGGRKTQYF
V gene: TRBV20-1; J gene: TRBJ1-2; CDR3 protein: CSAGEDYGYTF
V gene: TRBV7-9; J gene: TRBJ2-1; CDR3 protein: CASSSTSGSRHEQFF
V gene: TRBV19; J gene: TRBJ2-6; CDR3 protein: CASSARQGSSGANVLTF
V gene: TRBV9; J gene: TRBJ2-5; CDR3 protein: CASSARLAGEGTQYF
V gene: TRBV6-5; J gene: TRBJ2-7; CDR3 protein: CASRTTLAGGYEQYF